This note documents a single T cell receptor (beta chain) sequence. No antigen is known for it. The data belong to a study of T cell responses to AZD1222 COVID-19 vaccine. The study, taken as a whole, reports: Among the donors, most were white British and more were female, and clonal diversity was possibly underestimated. None of the repertoires were sampled until the peak T cell response had passed.

The analysis combined second doses at about 4 or about 12 weeks. The V gene lost 4 bases and the J gene lost 0 bases, with 7 bases spanning the gap. This CDR3 spans 14 amino acids. Germline loops: CDR1 LNHDA, CDR2 SQIVND (reference sequence). Repertoires were generated with immunoSEQ multiplex PCR, while TCRdb's copy carries only in-frame clones and drops some. The repertoire consists of about 150,000 clones, with approximately 90% occurring once and the leading ten covering under 4%. This TCR was recovered from an adult who received the AZD1222 COVID-19 vaccine. The sequenced sample was peripheral blood, obtained 28 days after the second AZD1222 dose. V gene TRBV19 combines with J gene TRBJ1-3; D is undetermined. Here the CDR3 DNA reads TGTGCCAGTAGTAAGGCGATCTCTGGAAACACCATATATTTT. Translating gives CASSKAISGNTIYF.